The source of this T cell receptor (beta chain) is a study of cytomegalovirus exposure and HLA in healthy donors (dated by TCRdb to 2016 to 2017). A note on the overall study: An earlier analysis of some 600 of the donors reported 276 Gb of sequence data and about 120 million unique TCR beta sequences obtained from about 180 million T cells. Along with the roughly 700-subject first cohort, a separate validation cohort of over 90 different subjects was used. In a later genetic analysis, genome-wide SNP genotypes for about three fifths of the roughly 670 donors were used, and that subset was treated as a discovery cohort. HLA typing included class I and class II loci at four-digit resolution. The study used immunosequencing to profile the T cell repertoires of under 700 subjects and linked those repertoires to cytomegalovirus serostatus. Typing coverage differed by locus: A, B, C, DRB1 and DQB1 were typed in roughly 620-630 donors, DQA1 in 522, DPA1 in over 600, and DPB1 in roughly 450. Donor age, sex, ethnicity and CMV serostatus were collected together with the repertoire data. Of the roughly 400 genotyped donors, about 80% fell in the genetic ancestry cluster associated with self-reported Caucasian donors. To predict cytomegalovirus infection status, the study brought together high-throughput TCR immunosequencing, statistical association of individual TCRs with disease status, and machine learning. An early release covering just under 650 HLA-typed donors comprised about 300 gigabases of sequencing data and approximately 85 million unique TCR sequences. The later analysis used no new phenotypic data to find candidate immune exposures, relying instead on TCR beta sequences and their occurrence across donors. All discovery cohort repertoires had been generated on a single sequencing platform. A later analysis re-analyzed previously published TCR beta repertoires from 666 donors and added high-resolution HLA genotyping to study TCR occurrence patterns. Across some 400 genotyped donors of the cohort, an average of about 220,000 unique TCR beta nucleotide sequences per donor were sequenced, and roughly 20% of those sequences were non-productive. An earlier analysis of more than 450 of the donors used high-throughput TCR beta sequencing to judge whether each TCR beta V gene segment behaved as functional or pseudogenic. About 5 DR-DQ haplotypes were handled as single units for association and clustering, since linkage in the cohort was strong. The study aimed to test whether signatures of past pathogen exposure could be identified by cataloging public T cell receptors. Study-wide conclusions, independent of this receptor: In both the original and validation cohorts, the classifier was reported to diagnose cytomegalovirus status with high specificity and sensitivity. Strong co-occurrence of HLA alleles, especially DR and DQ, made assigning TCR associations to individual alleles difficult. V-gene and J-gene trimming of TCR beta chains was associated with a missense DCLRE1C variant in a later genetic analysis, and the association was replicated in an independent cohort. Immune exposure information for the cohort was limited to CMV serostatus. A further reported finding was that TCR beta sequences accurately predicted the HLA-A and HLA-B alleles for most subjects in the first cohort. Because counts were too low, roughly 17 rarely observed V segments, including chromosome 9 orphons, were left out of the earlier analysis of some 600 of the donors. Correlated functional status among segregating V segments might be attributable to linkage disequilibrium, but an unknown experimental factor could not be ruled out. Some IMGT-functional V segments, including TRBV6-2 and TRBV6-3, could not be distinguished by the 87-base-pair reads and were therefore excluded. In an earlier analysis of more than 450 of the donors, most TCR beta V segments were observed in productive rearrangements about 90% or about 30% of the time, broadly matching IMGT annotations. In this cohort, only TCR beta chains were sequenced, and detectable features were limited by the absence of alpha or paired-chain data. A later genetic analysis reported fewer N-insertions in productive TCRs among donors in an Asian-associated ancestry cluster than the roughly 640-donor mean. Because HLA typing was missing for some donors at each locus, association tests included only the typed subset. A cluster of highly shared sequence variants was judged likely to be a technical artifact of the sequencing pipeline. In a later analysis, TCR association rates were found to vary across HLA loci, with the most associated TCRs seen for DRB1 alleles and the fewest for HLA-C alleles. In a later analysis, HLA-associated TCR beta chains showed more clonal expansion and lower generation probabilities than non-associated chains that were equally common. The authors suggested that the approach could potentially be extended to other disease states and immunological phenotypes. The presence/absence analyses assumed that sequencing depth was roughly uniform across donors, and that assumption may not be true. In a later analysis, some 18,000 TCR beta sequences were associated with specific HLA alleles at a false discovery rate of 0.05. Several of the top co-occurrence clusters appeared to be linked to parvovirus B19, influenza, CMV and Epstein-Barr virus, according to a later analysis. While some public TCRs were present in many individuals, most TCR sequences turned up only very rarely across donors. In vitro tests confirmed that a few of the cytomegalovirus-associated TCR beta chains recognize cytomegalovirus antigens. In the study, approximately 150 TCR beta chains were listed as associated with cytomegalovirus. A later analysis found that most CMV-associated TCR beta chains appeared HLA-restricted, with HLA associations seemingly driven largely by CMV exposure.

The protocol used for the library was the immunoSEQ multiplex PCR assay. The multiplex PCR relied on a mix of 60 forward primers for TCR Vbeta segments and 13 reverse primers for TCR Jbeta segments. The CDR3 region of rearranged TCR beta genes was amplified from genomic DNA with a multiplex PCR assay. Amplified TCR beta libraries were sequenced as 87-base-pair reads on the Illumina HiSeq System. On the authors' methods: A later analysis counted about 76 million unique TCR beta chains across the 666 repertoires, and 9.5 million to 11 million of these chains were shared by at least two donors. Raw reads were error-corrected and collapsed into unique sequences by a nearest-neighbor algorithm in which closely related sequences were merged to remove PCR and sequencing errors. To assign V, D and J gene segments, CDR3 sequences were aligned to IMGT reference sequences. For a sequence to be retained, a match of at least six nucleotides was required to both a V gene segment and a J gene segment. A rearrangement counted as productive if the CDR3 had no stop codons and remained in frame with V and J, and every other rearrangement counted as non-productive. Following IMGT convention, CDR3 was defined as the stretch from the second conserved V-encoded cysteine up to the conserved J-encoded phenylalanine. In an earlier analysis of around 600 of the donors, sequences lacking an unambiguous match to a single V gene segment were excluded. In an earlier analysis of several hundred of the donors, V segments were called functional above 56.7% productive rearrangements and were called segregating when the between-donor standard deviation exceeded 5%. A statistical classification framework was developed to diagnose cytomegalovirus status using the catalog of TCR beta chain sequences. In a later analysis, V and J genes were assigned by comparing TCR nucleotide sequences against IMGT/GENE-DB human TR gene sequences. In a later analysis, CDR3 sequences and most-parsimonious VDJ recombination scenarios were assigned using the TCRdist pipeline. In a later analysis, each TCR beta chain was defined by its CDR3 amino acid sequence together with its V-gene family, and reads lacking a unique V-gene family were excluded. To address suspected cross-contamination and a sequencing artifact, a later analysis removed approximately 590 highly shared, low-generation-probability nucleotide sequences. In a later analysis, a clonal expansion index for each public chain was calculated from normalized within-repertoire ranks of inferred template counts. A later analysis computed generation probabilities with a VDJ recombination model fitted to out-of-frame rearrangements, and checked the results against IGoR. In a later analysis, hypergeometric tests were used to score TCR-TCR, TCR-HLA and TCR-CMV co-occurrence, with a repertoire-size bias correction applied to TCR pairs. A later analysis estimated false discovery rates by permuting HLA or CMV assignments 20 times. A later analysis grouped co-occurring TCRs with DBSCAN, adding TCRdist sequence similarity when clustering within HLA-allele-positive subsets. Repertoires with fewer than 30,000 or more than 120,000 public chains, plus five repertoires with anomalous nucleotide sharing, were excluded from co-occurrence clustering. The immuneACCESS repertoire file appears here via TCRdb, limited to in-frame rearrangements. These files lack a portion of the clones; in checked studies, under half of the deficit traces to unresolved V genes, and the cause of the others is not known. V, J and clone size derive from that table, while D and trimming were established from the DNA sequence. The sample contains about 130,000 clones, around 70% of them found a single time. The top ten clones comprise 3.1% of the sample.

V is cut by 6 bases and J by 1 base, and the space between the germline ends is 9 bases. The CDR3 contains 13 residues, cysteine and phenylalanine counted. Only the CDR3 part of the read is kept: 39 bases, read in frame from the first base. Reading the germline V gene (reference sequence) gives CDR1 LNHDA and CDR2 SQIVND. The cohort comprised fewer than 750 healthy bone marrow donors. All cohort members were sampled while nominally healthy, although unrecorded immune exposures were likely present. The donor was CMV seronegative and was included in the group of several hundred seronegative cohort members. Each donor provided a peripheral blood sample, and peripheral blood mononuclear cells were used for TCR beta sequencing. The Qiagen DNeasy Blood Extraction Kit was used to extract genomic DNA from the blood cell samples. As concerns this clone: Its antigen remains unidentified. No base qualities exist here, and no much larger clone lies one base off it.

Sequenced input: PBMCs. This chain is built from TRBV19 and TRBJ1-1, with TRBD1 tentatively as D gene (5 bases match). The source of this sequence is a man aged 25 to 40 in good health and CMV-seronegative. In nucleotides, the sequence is TGTGCCAGTAGCAATACAGGGAACACTGAAGCTTTCTTT. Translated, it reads CASSNTGNTEAFF.